This section outlines one T cell receptor (beta chain) sequence together with its context. TCRdb keeps only in-frame clones here, not all; method: immunoSEQ multiplex PCR. The sample consists of 55,000 to 80,000 clones, roughly 81% of them appearing once. These data are taken from a study of OX40 agonist ivuxolimab in advanced cancers. This CDR3 contains 18 residues. V gave up 6 bases and J gave up 3 bases; unmatched junction bases: 12. Germline V gene data show CDR1 as KGHSH and CDR2 as LQKENI. The sample was CD4+ or CD8+ T cells sorted from blood, taken in a trial of the OX40 agonist ivuxolimab. The chain uses TRBV18 and TRBJ2-1, with 12 bases matching TRBD2. The receptor was derived from an adult with an advanced solid tumor such as melanoma, head and neck, liver or kidney cancer. The CDR3 DNA is TGTGCCAGCTCCATTTCCCCTAGCGGGAGGGGAGGCTACAATGAGCAGTTCTTC. Translation gives CASSISPSGRGGYNEQFF.